In this sample, the clone carrying this T cell receptor beta chain turned up once. This specimen comes from a study of T cells in localized non-small cell lung cancer. Produced via immunoSEQ multiplex PCR; TCRdb's table is partial and in-frame only. The repertoire has roughly 86,000 clones, 84% of them found once; the top ten carry about 2.7%. The sequencing here drew on peripheral blood, taken before any cancer treatment. The TCR was taken from a man between 40 and 70 years old with stage I lung adenocarcinoma.

In nucleotides, the CDR3 is TGTGCCAGCAGTAGCGGACAGGGATACACTGAAGCTTTCTTT. The encoded protein is CASSSGQGYTEAFF. V and J are TRBV6-5 and TRBJ1-1, with 8 bases that match TRBD1. Germline CDR1 and CDR2: MNHEY and SVGAGI. Unmatched junction bases numbered 5, after V lost 5 bases and J lost 3 bases. The CDR3 covers 14 residues.